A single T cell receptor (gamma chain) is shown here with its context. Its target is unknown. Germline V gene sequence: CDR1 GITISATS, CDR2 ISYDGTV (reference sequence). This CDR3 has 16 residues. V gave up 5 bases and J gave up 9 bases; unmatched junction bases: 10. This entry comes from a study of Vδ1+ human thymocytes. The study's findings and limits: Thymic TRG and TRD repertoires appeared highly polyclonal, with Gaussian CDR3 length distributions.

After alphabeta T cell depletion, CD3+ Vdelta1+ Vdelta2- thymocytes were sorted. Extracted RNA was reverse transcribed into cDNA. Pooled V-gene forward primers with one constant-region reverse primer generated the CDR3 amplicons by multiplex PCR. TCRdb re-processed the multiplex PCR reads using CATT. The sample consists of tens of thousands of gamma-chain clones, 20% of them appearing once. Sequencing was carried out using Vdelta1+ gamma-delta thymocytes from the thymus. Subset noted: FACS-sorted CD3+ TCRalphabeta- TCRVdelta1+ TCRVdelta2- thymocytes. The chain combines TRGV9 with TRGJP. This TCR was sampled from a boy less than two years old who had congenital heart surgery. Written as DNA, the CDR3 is TGTGCCTTGTGGGTGGGGACAAGGTTGGGCAAAAAAATCAAGGTATTT. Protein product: CALWVGTRLGKKIKVF.